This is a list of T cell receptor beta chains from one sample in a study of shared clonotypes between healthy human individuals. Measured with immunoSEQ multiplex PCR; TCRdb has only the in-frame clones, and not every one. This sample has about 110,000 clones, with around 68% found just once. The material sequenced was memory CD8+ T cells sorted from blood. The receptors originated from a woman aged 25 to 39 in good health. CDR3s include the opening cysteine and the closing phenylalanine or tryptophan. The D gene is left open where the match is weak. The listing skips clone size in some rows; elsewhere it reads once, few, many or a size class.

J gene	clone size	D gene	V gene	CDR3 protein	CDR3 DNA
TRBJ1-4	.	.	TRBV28	CASSLTSGSLGEKLFF	TGTGCCAGCAGTTTAACCTCCGGGTCCTTGGGTGAAAAACTGTTTTTT
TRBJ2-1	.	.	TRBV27	CASSFGGSFNEQFF	TGTGCCAGCAGTTTTGGGGGGAGTTTCAATGAGCAGTTCTTC
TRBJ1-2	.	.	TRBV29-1	CSVVQGGGYTF	TGCAGCGTTGTACAGGGCGGCGGCTACACCTTC
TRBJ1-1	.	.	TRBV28	CATHPPREATEAFF	TGTGCCACCCACCCGCCGAGGGAAGCCACTGAAGCTTTCTTT
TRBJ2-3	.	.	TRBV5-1	CASSFLSVVGTDTQYF	TGCGCCAGCAGCTTCCTAAGCGTGGTTGGCACAGATACGCAGTATTTT
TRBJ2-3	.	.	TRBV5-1	CASSLEDREADTQYF	TGCGCCAGCAGCTTGGAAGACAGGGAGGCAGATACGCAGTATTTT
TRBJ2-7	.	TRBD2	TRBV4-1	CASSNSGRGNEQYF	TGCGCCAGCAGCAATAGCGGGAGGGGCAACGAGCAGTACTTC
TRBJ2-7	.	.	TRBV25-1	CASSGPWDYEQYF	TGTGCCAGCAGTGGACCCTGGGACTACGAGCAGTACTTC
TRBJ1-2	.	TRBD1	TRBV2	CASSDGRGLGYTF	TGTGCCAGCAGTGACGGCAGGGGGCTAGGCTACACCTTC
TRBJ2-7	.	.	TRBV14	CASSQTGNLYEQYF	TGTGCCAGCAGCCAGACGGGGAATCTCTACGAGCAGTACTTC
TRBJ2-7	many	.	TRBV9	CASSVDGTVEQYF	TGTGCCAGCAGCGTAGACGGAACGGTCGAGCAGTACTTC
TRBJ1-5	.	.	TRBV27	CASSWRGGGNQPQHF	TGTGCCAGCAGTTGGCGGGGGGGTGGCAATCAGCCCCAGCATTTT
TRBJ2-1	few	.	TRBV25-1	CASSELIGGHNEQFF	TGTGCCAGCAGTGAACTAATAGGTGGCCACAATGAGCAGTTCTTC
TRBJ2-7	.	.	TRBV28	CASRRCRPSMALEQYF	TGTGCCAGCAGACGTTGCCGGCCATCTATGGCCCTCGAGCAGTACTTC
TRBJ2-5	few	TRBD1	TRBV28	CASSLRRSGGRQETQYF	TGTGCCAGCAGTTTAAGGCGTTCAGGGGGTAGACAAGAGACCCAGTACTTC
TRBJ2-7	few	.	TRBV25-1	CASSQRASYEQYF	TGTGCCAGCAGTCAGAGAGCCTCCTACGAGCAGTACTTC
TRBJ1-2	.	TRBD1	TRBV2	CASSASGQANYGYTF	TGTGCCAGCAGTGCGTCGGGACAGGCGAACTATGGCTACACCTTC
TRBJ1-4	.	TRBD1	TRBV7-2	CASSLGTGGSEKLFF	TGTGCCAGCAGCTTAGGGACAGGGGGAAGCGAAAAACTGTTTTTT
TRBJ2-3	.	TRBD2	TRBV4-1	CASSQLGLAGDTQYF	TGCGCCAGCAGCCAATTAGGACTAGCGGGAGATACGCAGTATTTT
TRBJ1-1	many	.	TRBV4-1	CATRTAIMNTEAFF	TGCGCCACTAGGACGGCTATCATGAACACTGAAGCTTTCTTT
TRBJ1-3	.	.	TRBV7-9	CASSLADFVHSGNTIYF	TGTGCCAGCAGCTTAGCTGATTTCGTTCACTCTGGAAACACCATATATTTT
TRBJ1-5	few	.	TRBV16	CASSQSGTGPNQPQHF	TGTGCCAGCAGCCAATCCGGCACCGGACCCAATCAGCCCCAGCATTTT
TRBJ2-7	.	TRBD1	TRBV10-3	CAISEFRTGGMEQYF	TGTGCCATCAGTGAGTTCCGGACAGGGGGCATGGAGCAGTACTTC
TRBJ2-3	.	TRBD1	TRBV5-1	CASSLGGQRYTDTQYF	TGCGCCAGCAGCTTGGGGGGACAGCGGTACACAGATACGCAGTATTTT
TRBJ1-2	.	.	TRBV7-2	CASSLDRRYGYTF	TGTGCCAGCAGCTTAGACAGACGCTATGGCTACACCTTC
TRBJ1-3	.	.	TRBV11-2	CASSSRGTKSSGNTIYF	TGTGCCAGCAGCTCTAGGGGCACCAAAAGCTCTGGAAACACCATATATTTT
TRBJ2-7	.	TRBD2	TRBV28	CASSLTAGGLYEQYF	TGTGCCAGCAGTTTAACGGCGGGAGGTCTTTACGAGCAGTACTTC
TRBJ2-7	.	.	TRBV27	CASSLEGGSSYERYF	TGTGCCAGCAGTTTAGAGGGGGGCAGCTCCTACGAGCGGTACTTC
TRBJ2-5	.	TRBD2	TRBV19	CASSMKKPLLAGGETQYF	TGTGCCAGTAGCATGAAAAAACCTTTACTAGCGGGGGGAGAGACCCAGTACTTC
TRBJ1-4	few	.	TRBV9	CASSQSGTHGEKLFF	TGTGCCAGCAGCCAATCTGGGACTCACGGAGAAAAACTGTTTTTT
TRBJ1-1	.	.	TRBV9	CASSHEGAEAFF	TGTGCCAGCAGCCATGAGGGGGCTGAAGCTTTCTTT
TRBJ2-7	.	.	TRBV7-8	CASSLAALRWSYEQYF	TGTGCCAGCAGCTTAGCAGCCCTTCGGTGGTCCTACGAGCAGTACTTC
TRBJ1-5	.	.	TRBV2	CASIGNQPQHF	TGTGCCAGCATCGGCAATCAGCCCCAGCATTTT
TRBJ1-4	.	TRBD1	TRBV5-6	CASSFDRGQPATNEKLFF	TGTGCCAGCAGCTTTGACAGGGGGCAACCTGCAACTAATGAAAAACTGTTTTTT
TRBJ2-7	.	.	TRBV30	CAWSLILYEQYF	TGTGCCTGGAGCCTTATCCTCTACGAGCAGTACTTC
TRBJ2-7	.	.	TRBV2	CASNQGLGYEQYF	TGTGCCAGCAATCAGGGATTAGGCTACGAGCAGTACTTC
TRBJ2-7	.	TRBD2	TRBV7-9	CASSPPVAGGPWRRYF	TGTGCCAGCAGCCCGCCCGTAGCGGGAGGCCCCTGGCGGAGGTACTTC